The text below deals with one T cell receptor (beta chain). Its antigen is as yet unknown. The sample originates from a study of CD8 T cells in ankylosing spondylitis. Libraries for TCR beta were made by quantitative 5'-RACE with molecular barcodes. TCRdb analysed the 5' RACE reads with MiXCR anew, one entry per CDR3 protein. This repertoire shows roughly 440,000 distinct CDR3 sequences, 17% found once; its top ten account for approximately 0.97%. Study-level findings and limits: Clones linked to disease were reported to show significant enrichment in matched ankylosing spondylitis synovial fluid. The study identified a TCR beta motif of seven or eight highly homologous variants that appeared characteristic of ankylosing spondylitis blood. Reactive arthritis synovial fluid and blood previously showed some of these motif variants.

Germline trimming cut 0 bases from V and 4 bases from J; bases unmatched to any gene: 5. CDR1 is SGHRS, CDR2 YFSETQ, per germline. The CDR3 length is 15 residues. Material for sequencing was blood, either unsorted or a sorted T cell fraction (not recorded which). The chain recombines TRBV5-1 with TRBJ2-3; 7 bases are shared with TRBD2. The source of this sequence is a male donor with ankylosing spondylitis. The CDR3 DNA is TGCGCCAGCAGCTTGGAAGGCGGGAGTTCAGATACGCAGTATTTT. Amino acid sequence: CASSLEGGSSDTQYF.